What follows describes a single T cell receptor (beta chain). These data belong to a study of blood T cell repertoires in COVID-19. Study at large: Spain, Italy and the United States supplied samples that represented acute and convalescent COVID-19. Sample material is recorded as cDNA or gDNA derived from T cells, B-cell-depleted T cells, or PBMCs.

There are 18 residues in the CDR3. Germline CDR1 is MRHNA and CDR2 is SNTAGT. Trimming cost V 5 bases and J 2 bases; bases outside gene matches: 7. The method was immunoSEQ multiplex PCR; TCRdb's version includes in-frame clones alone and lacks a portion of them. Here the sample spans fewer than 400,000 clones, 85% being singletons. V and J are TRBV6-4 and TRBJ2-6; 12 bases agree with TRBD2. This TCR was sampled from a woman aged 25 to 39 who had been exposed to COVID-19. The sequenced material came from PBMCs or T cells enriched from blood (not recorded which). CDR3 DNA sequence: TGTGCCAGCAGTCCGACTAGCGGGAGAACCCCTGGGGCCAACGTCCTGACTTTC. Protein: CASSPTSGRTPGANVLTF.